The 6 T cell receptor beta chains below all came from one sample that was sequenced in a study of beta chain features in type 1 diabetes. The authors reverse transcribed all of the isolated RNA, so sequencing captured expressed TCRB transcripts. Libraries were prepared by immunoSEQ multiplex PCR; TCRdb keeps only in-frame clonotypes and omits some of them. This repertoire shows thousands of clones, about 69% found once; its top ten account for 2.1%. Sequencing was carried out using Tregs from blood. These TCRs come from a young man in good health.

V is TRBV5-6 and J is TRBJ2-3, with 14 bases lining up with TRBD2. Germline values: CDR1 SGHDT, CDR2 YYEEEE. V was pared by 4 bases and J by 1 base, with 2 bases of the junction left unmatched. The length of the CDR3 is 16 residues. In DNA, the CDR3 is TGTGCCAGCAGCAAGGGACTAGCGGGGGGCACAGATACGCAGTATTTT. Translated: CASSKGLAGGTDTQYF.

Only one count was recorded for this clone. The V call is TRBV30, the J call TRBJ2-2; 7 bases match TRBD1. The CDR3 covers 15 residues. CDR1 GTSNPN and CDR2 SVGIG come from the germline V gene (reference sequence). Trimming removed 1 base from V and 1 base from J; junction bases left unmatched: 3. The CDR3 coding sequence is TGTGCCTGGAGTGGGGGGACAGAGAACACCGGGGAGCTGTTTTTT. Its protein is CAWSGGTENTGELFF.

In its sample, this clone was seen once. J is TRBJ1-1 and V is TRBV12-2; the listed D gene, TRBD1, was not tested against the DNA. TRBV12-2 corresponds to a pseudogene. The CDR3 has 15 amino acids. The CDR3 DNA is TGTGCAAGTCGCTTAGCGCTACAGGGGGGGACTGAAGCTTTCTTT. This translates into CASRLALQGGTEAFF.

This clone was counted between two and nine times. J is TRBJ2-5 and V is TRBV10-3, with D possibly TRBD2 on 5 matching bases. The J call could be wrong; TRBJ2-7 is a better fit for the DNA end. Germline CDR1 is ENHRY and CDR2 is SYGVKD. This CDR3 has 13 residues. The CDR3 sequence is CAISGGNPYEQYF. In DNA form, the CDR3 reads TGTGCCATCAGTGGAGGGAATCCCTACGAGCAGTACTTC.

The CDR3 DNA sequence: TGTGCCACCAGACAGCCAGGAGGCACAGATACGCAGTATTTT. This translates into CATRQPGGTDTQYF. The chain carries TRBV19 and TRBJ2-3; TRBD1 is a possible D gene (5 bases). Trimming cost V 10 bases and J 1 base, with 15 bases left between them. The germline V gene encodes CDR1 LNHDA and CDR2 SQIVND (reference sequence). This CDR3 has 14 amino acids.

This clone was counted only a few times. The CDR3 DNA sequence: TGCAGTGCTATTTTCCAGGGGAGCTACACCTTC. Amino acid sequence: CSAIFQGSYTF. This rearrangement joins TRBV20-1 to TRBJ1-2, with D possibly being TRBD1 (6 bases). The CDR3 contains 11 residues. Per germline, CDR1 DFQATT and CDR2 SNEGSKA (reference sequence). V lost 4 bases to trimming and J lost 9 bases, with 12 bases between them.